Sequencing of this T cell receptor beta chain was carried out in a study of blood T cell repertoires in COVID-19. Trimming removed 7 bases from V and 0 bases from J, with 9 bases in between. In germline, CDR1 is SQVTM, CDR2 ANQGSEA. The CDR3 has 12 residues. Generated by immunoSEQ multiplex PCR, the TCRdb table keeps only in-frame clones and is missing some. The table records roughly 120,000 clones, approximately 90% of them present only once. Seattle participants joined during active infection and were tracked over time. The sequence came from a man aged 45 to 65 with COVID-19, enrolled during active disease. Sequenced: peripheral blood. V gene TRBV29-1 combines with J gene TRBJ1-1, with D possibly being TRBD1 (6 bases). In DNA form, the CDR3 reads TGCAGCGCCGACAGGTTGAACACTGAAGCTTTCTTT. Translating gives CSADRLNTEAFF.